This T cell receptor beta chain was obtained from a study of CD8 T cells in Susac syndrome. After extraction with the RNeasy kit, about 0.5 to 1 ug of the RNA was reverse transcribed using random hexamers. The authors amplified TCR beta CDR3 across 54 Vbeta and 13 Jbeta using immunoSEQ multiplex PCR. Each CDR3 protein is one row after TCRdb ran MiXCR on the immunoSEQ multiplex PCR reads. The sample lists roughly 190,000 distinct CDR3 sequences, around 95% occurring once. With 6 bases clipped from V and 0 bases from J, the junction kept 7 bases outside the gene matches. There are 15 residues in the CDR3. CDR1 is SGDLS, CDR2 YYNGEE, per germline. The patients with Susac syndrome were individuals who fulfilled the recently defined diagnostic criteria for disease that was either definite or probable.

Sequences were obtained from CD4+ T cells from PBMCs. The sequence was collected from a human donor with Susac syndrome. The V and J genes are TRBV9 and TRBJ2-3, with 7 bases identical to TRBD2. The CDR3 loop reads CASTPRGVSTDTQYF. The CDR3, as DNA: TGTGCCAGCACACCACGGGGGGTGAGCACAGATACGCAGTATTTT.